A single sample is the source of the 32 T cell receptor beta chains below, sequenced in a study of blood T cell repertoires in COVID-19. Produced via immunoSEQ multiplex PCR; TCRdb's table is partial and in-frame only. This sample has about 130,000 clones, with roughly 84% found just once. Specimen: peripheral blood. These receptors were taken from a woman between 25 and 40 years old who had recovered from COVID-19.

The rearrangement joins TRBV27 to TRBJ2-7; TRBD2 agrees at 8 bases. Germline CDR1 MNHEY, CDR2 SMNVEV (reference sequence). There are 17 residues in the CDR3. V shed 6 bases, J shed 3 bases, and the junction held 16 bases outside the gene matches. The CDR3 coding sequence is TGTGCCAGCAGCTTAACGGCCCCCTGGGCGGGAGGCTACGAGCAGTACTTC. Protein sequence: CASSLTAPWAGGYEQYF.

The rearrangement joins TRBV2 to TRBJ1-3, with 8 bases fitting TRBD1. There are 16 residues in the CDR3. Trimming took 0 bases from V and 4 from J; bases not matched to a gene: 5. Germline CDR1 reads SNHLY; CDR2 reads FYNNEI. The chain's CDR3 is CASSEARTGRGNTIYF. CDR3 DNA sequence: TGTGCCAGCAGTGAAGCGCGGACAGGGCGGGGAAACACCATATATTTT.

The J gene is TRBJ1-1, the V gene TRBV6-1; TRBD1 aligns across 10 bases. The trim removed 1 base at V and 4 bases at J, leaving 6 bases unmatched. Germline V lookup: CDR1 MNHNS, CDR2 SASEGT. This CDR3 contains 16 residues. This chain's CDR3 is CASSEGTGGARTEAFF. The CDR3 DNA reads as TGTGCCAGCAGTGAAGGGACAGGGGGGGCTCGCACTGAAGCTTTCTTT.

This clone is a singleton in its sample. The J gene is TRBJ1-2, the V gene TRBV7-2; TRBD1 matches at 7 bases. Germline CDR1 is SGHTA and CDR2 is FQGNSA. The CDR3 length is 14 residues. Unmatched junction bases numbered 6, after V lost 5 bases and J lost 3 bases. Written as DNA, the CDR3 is TGTGCCAGCAGCGATACGGGACAGCACTATGGCTACACCTTC. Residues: CASSDTGQHYGYTF.

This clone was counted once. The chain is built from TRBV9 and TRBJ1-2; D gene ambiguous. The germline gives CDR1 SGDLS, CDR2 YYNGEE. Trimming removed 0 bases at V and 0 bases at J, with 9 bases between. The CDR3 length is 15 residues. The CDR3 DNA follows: TGTGCCAGCAGCGTAGACGACGGAGCTAACTATGGCTACACCTTC. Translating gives CASSVDDGANYGYTF.

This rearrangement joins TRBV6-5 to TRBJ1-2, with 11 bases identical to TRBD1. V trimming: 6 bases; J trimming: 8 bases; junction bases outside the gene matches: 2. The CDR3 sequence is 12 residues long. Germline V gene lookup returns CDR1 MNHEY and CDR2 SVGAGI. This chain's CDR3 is CASRGQGGGYTF. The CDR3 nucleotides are TGTGCCAGCAGGGGACAGGGGGGAGGCTACACCTTC.

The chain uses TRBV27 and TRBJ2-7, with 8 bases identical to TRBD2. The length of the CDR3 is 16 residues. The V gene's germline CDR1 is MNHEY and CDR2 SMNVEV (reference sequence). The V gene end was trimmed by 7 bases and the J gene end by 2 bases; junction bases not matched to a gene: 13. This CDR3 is CASTPVPGLETYEQYF. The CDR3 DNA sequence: TGTGCCAGCACTCCTGTTCCGGGACTAGAGACCTACGAGCAGTACTTC.

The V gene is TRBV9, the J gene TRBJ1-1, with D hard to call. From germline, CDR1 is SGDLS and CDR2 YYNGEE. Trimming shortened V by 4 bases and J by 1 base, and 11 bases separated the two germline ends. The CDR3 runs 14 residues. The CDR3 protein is CASSPPLSNTEAFF. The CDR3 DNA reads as TGTGCCAGCAGCCCCCCCCTATCGAACACTGAAGCTTTCTTT. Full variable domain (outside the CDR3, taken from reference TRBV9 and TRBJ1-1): DSGVTQTPKHLITATGQRVTLRCSPRSGDLSVYWYQQSLDQGLQFLIQYYNGEERAKGNILERFSAQQFPDLHSELNLSSLELGDSALYFCASSPPLSNTEAFFGQGTRLTVV.

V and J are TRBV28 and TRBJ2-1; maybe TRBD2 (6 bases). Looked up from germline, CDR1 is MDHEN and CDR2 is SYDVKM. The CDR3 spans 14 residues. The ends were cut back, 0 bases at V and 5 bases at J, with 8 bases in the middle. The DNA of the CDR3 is TGTGCCAGCAGTTTATGGGCGGGAAACAATGAGCAGTTCTTC. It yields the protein CASSLWAGNNEQFF.

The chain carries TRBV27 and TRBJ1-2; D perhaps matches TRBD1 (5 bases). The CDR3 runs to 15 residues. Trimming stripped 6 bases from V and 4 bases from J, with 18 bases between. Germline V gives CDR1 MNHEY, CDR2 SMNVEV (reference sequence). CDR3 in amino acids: CASSIQGNWIYGYTF. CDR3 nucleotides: TGTGCCAGCAGCATCCAGGGAAATTGGATCTATGGCTACACCTTC.

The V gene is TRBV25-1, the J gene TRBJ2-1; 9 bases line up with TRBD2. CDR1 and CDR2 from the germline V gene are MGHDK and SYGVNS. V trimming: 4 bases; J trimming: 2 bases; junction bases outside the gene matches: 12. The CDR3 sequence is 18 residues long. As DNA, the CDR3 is TGTGCCAGCAGTGGCCCCCCTTTGGGCGGGAGGGCCTACAATGAGCAGTTCTTC. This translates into CASSGPPLGGRAYNEQFF.

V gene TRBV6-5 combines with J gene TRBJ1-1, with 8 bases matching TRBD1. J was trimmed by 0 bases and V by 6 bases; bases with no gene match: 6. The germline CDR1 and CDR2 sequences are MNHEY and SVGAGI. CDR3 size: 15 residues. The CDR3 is CASSPGTGLNTEAFF. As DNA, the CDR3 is TGTGCCAGCAGCCCCGGGACAGGTCTGAACACTGAAGCTTTCTTT.

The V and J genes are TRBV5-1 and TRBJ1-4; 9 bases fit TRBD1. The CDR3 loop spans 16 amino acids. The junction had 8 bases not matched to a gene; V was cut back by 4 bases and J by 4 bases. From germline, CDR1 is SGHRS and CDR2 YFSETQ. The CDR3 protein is CASSSITTGGNEKLFF. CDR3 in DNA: TGCGCCAGCAGCAGCATAACGACAGGGGGTAATGAAAAACTGTTTTTT.

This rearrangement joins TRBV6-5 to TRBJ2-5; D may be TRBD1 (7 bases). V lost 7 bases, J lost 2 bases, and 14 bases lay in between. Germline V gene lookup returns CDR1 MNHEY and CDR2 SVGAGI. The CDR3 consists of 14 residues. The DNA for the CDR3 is TGTGCCAGCAAGACCTCAGGGGGGCAAGAGACCCAGTACTTC. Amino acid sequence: CASKTSGGQETQYF.

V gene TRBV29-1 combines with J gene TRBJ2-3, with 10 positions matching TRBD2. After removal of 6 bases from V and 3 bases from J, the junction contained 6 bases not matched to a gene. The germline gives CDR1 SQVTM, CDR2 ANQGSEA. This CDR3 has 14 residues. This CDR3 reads CSVLGLAETDTQYF. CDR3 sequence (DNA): TGCAGCGTCCTAGGACTAGCGGAGACAGATACGCAGTATTTT.

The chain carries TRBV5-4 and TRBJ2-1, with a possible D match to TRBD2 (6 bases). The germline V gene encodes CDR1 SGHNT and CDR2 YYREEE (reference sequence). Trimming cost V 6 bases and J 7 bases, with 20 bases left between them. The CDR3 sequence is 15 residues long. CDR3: CASTPHPGVRNEQFF. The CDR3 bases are TGTGCCAGCACTCCTCACCCGGGGGTTCGGAATGAGCAGTTCTTC.

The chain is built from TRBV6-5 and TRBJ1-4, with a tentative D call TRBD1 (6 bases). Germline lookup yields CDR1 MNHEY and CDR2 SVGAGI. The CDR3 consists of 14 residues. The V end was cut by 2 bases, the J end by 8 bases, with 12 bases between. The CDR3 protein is CASSYEEGGEKLFF. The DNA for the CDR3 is TGTGCCAGCAGTTACGAGGAGGGGGGGGAAAAACTGTTTTTT.

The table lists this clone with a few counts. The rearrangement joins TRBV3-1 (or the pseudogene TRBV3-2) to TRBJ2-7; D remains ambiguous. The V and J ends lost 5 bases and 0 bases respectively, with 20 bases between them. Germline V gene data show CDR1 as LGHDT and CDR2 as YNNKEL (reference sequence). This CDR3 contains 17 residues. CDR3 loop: CASSAQWVPSGSYEQYF. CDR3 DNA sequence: TGTGCCAGCAGCGCTCAATGGGTGCCTAGTGGCTCCTACGAGCAGTACTTC.

The CDR3 region is CASSLGLAGVSEQFF. Written as DNA, the CDR3 is TGTGCCAGCAGCTTAGGGCTAGCGGGAGTTAGTGAGCAGTTCTTC. This chain connects TRBV7-9 to TRBJ2-1, with TRBD2 matching over 10 bases. This CDR3 has 15 amino acids. The V gene end was trimmed by 1 base and the J gene end by 9 bases; junction bases not matched to a gene: 6. Germline assignment: CDR1 SEHNR and CDR2 FQNEAQ (reference sequence).

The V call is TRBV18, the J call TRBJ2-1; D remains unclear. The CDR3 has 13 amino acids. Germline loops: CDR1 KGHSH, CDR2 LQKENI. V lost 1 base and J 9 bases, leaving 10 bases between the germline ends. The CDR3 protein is CASSPLESTEQFF. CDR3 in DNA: TGTGCCAGCTCACCACTAGAGTCCACTGAGCAGTTCTTC.

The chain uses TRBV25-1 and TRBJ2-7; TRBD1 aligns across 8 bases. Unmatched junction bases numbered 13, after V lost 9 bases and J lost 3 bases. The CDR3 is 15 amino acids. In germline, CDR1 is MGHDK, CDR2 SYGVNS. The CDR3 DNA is TGTGCCAGAGGGACAGGCGGGGCGGACGACTACGAGCAGTACTTC. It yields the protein CARGTGGADDYEQYF.

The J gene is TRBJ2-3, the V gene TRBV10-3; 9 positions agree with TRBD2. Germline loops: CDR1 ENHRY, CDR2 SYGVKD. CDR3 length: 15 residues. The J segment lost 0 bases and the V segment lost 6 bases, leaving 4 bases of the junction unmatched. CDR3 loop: CAISGLASSTDTQYF. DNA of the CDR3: TGTGCCATCAGCGGACTAGCGTCTAGCACAGATACGCAGTATTTT.

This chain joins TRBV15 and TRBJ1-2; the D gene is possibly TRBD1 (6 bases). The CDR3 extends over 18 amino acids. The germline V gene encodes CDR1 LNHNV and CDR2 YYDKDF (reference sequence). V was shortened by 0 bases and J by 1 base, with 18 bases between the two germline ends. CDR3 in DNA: TGTGCCACCAGCAGAGATATAAAGGGGGGGGCAGGTAACTATGGCTACACCTTC. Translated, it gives CATSRDIKGGAGNYGYTF.

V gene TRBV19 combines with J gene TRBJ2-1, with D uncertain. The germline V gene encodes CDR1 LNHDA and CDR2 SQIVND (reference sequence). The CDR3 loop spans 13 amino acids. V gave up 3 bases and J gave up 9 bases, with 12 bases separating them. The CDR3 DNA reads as TGTGCCAGTAGTATGGTCAGCGCTAGTGAGCAGTTCTTC. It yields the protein CASSMVSASEQFF.

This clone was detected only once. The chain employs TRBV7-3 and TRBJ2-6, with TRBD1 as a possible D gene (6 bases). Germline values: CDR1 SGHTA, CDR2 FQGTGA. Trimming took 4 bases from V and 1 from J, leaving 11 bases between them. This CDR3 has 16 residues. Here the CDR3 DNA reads TGTGCCAGCAGCTCACAGGGACGTTCTGGGGCCAACGTCCTGACTTTC. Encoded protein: CASSSQGRSGANVLTF.

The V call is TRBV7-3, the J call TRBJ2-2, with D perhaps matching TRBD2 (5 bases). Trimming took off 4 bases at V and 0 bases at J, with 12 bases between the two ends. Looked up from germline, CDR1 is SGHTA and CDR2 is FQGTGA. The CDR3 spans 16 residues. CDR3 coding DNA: TGTGCCAGCAGCTCGAGCGGCGGTACGAACACCGGGGAGCTGTTTTTT. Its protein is CASSSSGGTNTGELFF.

CDR3 in DNA: TGTGCCAGCAGCGTAGGCAGTCATAGCAATCAGCCCCAGCATTTT. Protein sequence: CASSVGSHSNQPQHF. V is TRBV9 and J is TRBJ1-5; no clear D gene. This CDR3 contains 15 residues. Trimming stripped 0 bases from V and 0 bases from J, with 7 bases between. The V gene's germline CDR1 is SGDLS and CDR2 YYNGEE.

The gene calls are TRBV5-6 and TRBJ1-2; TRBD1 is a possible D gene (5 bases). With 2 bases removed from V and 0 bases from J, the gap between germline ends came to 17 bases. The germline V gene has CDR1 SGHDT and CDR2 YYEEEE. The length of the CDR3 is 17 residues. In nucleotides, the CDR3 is TGTGCCAGCAGCTTCATTTTTAGGGGTAAAGCTAACTATGGCTACACCTTC. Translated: CASSFIFRGKANYGYTF.

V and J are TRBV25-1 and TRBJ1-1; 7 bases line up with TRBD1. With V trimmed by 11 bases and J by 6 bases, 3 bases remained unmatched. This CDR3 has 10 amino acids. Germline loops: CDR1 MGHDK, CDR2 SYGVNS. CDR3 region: CASRGAEAFF. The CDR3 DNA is TGTGCCTCCAGGGGGGCTGAAGCTTTCTTT.

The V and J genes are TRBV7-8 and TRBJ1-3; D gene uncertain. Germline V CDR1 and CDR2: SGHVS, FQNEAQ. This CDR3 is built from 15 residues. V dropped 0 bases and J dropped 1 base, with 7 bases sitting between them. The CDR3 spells CASSLATVSGNTIYF. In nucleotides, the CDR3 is TGTGCCAGCAGCTTAGCAACGGTTTCTGGAAACACCATATATTTT.

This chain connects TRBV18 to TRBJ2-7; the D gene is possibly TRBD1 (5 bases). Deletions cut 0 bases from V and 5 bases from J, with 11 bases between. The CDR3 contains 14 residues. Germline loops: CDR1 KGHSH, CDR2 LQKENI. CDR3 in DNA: TGTGCCAGCTCACCACCGTGGGCAGGGAACGAGCAGTACTTC. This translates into CASSPPWAGNEQYF.

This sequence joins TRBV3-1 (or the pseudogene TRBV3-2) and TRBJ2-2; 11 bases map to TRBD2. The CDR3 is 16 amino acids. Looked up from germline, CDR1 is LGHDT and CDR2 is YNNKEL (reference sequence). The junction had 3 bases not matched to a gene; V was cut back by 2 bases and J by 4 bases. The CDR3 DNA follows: TGTGCCAGCAGCCAACTTGGGACTAGCGGCACCGGGGAGCTGTTTTTT. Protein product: CASSQLGTSGTGELFF.